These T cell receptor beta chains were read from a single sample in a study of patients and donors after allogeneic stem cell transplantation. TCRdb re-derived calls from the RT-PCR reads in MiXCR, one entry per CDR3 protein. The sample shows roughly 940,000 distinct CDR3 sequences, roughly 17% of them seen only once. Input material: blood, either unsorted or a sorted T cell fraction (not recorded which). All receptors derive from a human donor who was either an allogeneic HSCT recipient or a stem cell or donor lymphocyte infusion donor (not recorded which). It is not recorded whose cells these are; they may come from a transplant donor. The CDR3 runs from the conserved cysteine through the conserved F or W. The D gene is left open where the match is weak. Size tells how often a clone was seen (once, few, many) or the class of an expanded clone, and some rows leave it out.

CDR3 DNA: TGTGCCAGCAGTTACGCTGAATCCGGGGAGCTGTTTTTT
CDR3 protein: CASSYAESGELFF
clone size: NA
J gene: TRBJ2-2
V gene: TRBV6-6
D gene: NA

CDR3 DNA: TGTGCCAGCAGCGTAGGGCAGACGGTCATGAACACTGAAGCTTTCTTT
CDR3 protein: CASSVGQTVMNTEAFF
clone size: few
J gene: TRBJ1-1
V gene: TRBV9
D gene: NA

CDR3 DNA: TGTGCCAGCAGCCAAGATCTCCTAGCGGGGAGTGTGGAGACCCAGTACTTC
CDR3 protein: CASSQDLLAGSVETQYF
clone size: few
J gene: TRBJ2-5
V gene: TRBV4-2
D gene: TRBD2

CDR3 DNA: TGTGCCAGCAGGGGGAACCAAGAGACCCAGTACTTC
CDR3 protein: CASRGNQETQYF
clone size: many
J gene: TRBJ2-5
V gene: TRBV4-2
D gene: NA

CDR3 DNA: TGTGCCAGCAGTGGCCACACAGACCACCTATCCTACGAGCAGTACTTC
CDR3 protein: CASSGHTDHLSYEQYF
clone size: NA
J gene: TRBJ2-7
V gene: TRBV7-9
D gene: NA

CDR3 DNA: TGTGCCAGCAGCAACTTTATAGGGTCGGCAGAGCAGTTCTTC
CDR3 protein: CASSNFIGSAEQFF
clone size: NA
J gene: TRBJ2-1
V gene: TRBV27
D gene: NA

CDR3 DNA: TGCAGCGTTGACTTGGCATATGGCTACACCTTC
CDR3 protein: CSVDLAYGYTF
clone size: few
J gene: TRBJ1-2
V gene: TRBV29-1
D gene: NA

CDR3 DNA: TGTGCCAGCAGCCAAGGGACAGTGTATCAGCCCCAGCATTTT
CDR3 protein: CASSQGTVYQPQHF
clone size: NA
J gene: TRBJ1-5
V gene: TRBV16
D gene: TRBD1

CDR3 DNA: TGTGCCAGCAGTCCACCATCCCTCTCTGGGGCCAACGTCCTGACTTTC
CDR3 protein: CASSPPSLSGANVLTF
clone size: few
J gene: TRBJ2-6
V gene: TRBV6-1
D gene: NA

CDR3 DNA: TGTGCCAGCAGGAAATTACACTACTCTGGGGCCAACGTCCTGACTTTC
CDR3 protein: CASRKLHYSGANVLTF
clone size: few
J gene: TRBJ2-6
V gene: TRBV12-3/TRBV12-4
D gene: NA

CDR3 DNA: TGCGCCAGCAGGAATTCGGGCTATGGCTACACCTTC
CDR3 protein: CASRNSGYGYTF
clone size: few
J gene: TRBJ1-2
V gene: TRBV5-1
D gene: NA